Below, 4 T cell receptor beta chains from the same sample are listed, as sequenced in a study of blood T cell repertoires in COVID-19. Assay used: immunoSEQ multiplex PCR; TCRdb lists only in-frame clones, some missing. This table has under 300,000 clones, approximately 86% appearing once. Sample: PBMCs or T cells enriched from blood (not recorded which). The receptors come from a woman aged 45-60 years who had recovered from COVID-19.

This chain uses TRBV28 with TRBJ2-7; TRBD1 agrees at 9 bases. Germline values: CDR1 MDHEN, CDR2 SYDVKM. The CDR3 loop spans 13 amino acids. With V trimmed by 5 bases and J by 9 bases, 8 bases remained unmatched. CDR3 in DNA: TGTGCCAGCAGTCCGGGACAGGGCGCCGTGCAGTACTTC. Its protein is CASSPGQGAVQYF.

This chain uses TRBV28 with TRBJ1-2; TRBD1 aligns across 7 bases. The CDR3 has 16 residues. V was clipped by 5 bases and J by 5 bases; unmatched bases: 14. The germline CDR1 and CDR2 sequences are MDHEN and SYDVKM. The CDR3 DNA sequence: TGTGCCAGCAGTCCCCATTCCGGGACAGAGAATTATGGCTACACCTTC. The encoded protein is CASSPHSGTENYGYTF.

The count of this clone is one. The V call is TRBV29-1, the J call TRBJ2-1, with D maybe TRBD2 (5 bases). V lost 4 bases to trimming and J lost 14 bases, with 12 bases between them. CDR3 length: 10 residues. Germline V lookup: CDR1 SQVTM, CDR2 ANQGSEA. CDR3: CSVGPDLEFF. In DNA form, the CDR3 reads TGCAGCGTTGGCCCGGACTTAGAGTTCTTC.

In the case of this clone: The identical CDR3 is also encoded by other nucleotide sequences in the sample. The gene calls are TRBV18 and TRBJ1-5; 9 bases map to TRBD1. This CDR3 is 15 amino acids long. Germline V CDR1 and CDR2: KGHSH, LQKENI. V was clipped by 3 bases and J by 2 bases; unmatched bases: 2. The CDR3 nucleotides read TGTGCCAGCTCACCGGACAGGGGTGGCAATCAGCCCCAGCATTTT. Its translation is CASSPDRGGNQPQHF.